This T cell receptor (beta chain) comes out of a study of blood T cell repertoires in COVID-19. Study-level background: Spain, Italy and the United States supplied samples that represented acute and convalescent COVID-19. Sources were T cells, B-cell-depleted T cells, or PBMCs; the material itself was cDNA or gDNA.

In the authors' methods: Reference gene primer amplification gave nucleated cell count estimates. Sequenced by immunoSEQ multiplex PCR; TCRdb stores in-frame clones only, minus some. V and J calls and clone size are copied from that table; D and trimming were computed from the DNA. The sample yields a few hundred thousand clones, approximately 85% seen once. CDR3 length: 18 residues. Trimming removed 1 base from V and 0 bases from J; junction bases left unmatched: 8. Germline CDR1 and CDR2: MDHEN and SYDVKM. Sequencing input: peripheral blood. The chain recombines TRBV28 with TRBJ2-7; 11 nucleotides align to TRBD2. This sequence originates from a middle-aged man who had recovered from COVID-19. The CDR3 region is CASSLFGLAGGPSYEQYF. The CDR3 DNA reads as TGTGCCAGCAGTTTATTTGGGCTAGCGGGAGGCCCCTCCTACGAGCAGTACTTC.